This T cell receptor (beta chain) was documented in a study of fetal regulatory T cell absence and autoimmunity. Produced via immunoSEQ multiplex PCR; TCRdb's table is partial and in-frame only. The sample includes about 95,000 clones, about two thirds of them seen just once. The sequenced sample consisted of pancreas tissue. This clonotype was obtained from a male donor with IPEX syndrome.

The CDR3 region has the DNA TGTGCCAGCAGCCAAGGAGGGTTGGGGGTCGGCTACACCTTC. Encoded protein: CASSQGGLGVGYTF. The rearrangement links TRBV14 to TRBJ1-2, with a weak D call TRBD1 (5 bases). V was shortened by 1 base and J by 8 bases, with 14 bases between the two germline ends. This CDR3 has 14 residues. Germline loops: CDR1 SGHDN, CDR2 FVKESK.